This T cell receptor beta chain was captured in a study of blood T cell repertoires in COVID-19. Study details: Samples representing acute and convalescent COVID-19 were sourced from the United States, Italy and Spain. The cDNA or gDNA used as material had been derived from T cells, B-cell-depleted T cells, or PBMCs.

TCRdb's table, derived via immunoSEQ multiplex PCR, lists solely in-frame clones and lacks some. This sample has approximately 150,000 clones; just over 85% occur once, and the top ten carry 8.2%. The CDR3 sequence is 17 residues long. Germline V CDR1 and CDR2: SGHTA, FQGNSA. With V trimmed by 2 bases and J by 6 bases, 11 bases remained unmatched. The sequence came from a woman aged 55 to 70 with acute or convalescent COVID-19. The V and J genes are TRBV7-2 and TRBJ2-7, with 12 positions matching TRBD2. Sequencing used peripheral blood. This CDR3 reads CASSLLAGGAISREQYF. The CDR3 DNA follows: TGTGCCAGCAGCTTACTAGCGGGGGGGGCTATCTCCCGCGAGCAGTACTTC.